The sequence of this T cell receptor (beta chain) was determined in a study of T cells in Graves' hyperthyroidism and ophthalmopathy. Criteria for exclusion of patients were uncontrolled infection, other autoimmune disease, pregnancy or lactation. The CDR3 regions of TCR beta were amplified from RNA transcripts. A first-round RT-PCR of the TCR CDR3 used the HTBI primer set. Using its own MiXCR run on the multiplex PCR reads, TCRdb lists one record per CDR3 protein. The sample contains roughly 600,000 distinct CDR3 sequences, around 15% of which appear only once. This clonotype was counted only a few times. Its antigen remains unknown. General study results and limits: Ophthalmopathy, which appeared later, was predicted by the model a median roughly 6.4 months before onset. A model of 13 V-J features distinguished ophthalmopathy from stable hyperthyroidism.

Deletions cut 1 base from V and 2 bases from J, with 16 bases between. Per the germline V gene, CDR1 is MGHRA and CDR2 is YSYEKL. CDR3 length equals 17 residues. Sequencing was carried out using blood. The origin of this receptor is a woman aged 45-65 years with Graves' ophthalmopathy. The gene calls are TRBV4-1 and TRBJ2-3, with a weak D call TRBD2 (6 bases). The CDR3 loop reads CASSQGEGLLHTDTQYF. DNA for the CDR3: TGCGCCAGCAGCCAAGGCGAAGGACTACTCCACACAGATACGCAGTATTTT.